These 25 T cell receptor beta chains share one sample of origin, sequenced in a study of multiple sclerosis patients with progressive multifocal leukoencephalopathy. Time point indicated: 5 to 6 months of natalizumab therapy. Profiled with immunoSEQ multiplex PCR; TCRdb holds only in-frame clones, not every one. The table shows tens of thousands of clones, with roughly 86% occurring only once. Sample: PBMCs, taken from a patient treated with natalizumab. The receptors here all came from a human donor with multiple sclerosis.

The count of this clone is one. This chain links TRBV6-5 with TRBJ1-1, with D uncertain. CDR1 and CDR2 (germline): MNHEY, SVGAGI. The CDR3 covers 16 residues. V dropped 0 bases and J dropped 1 base, with 12 bases sitting between them. The CDR3 sequence is CASSYSFLRANTEAFF. CDR3 DNA: TGTGCCAGCAGTTACTCGTTTCTCAGAGCGAACACTGAAGCTTTCTTT.

The CDR3 sequence is CASSPQGKGQGEAFF. DNA for the CDR3: TGTGCCAGTAGCCCCCAAGGCAAAGGACAGGGTGAAGCTTTCTTT. This chain joins TRBV19 and TRBJ1-1, with 8 bases identical to TRBD1. Germline V lookup: CDR1 LNHDA, CDR2 SQIVND (reference sequence). CDR3 length: 15 amino acids. The V segment lost 6 bases and the J segment 7 bases; nucleotides outside the gene matches: 13.

The V gene is TRBV30, the J gene TRBJ2-3, with 8 bases lining up with TRBD2. The CDR3 sequence is 13 residues long. CDR1 GTSNPN and CDR2 SVGIG come from the germline V gene (reference sequence). V lost 2 bases to trimming and J lost 4 bases; unmatched junction nucleotides: 2. CDR3 DNA sequence: TGTGCCTGGAGTCCCGGGAGGGCAGATACGCAGTATTTT. It specifies CAWSPGRADTQYF.

In its sample, this clone was seen once. The chain links TRBV14 to TRBJ1-4; a possible D gene is TRBD1 (5 bases). This CDR3 spans 13 amino acids. V was cut by 1 base and J by 10 bases, with 10 bases left in between. Germline V CDR1 and CDR2: SGHDN, FVKESK. In DNA form, the CDR3 reads TGTGCCAGCAGCCAAGCTGGGACGGTAAAACTGTTTTTT. Residues: CASSQAGTVKLFF.

J is TRBJ1-1 and V is TRBV6-5; TRBD1 might be the D (6 bases). The CDR3 extends over 12 amino acids. Looked up from germline, CDR1 is MNHEY and CDR2 is SVGAGI. Trimming took 6 bases from V and 6 from J, leaving 11 bases between them. The CDR3 DNA follows: TGTGCCAGCAGAGAACAGGGCTCTGAAGCTTTCTTT. Translated, it gives CASREQGSEAFF.

The chain has TRBV28 and TRBJ2-1; D unclear. CDR3 length equals 14 residues. Germline V CDR1 and CDR2: MDHEN, SYDVKM. The ends were cut back, 3 bases at V and 4 bases at J, with 10 bases in the middle. The DNA of the CDR3 is TGTGCCAGCAGTTTGAGCTGGGGTTACAATGAGCAGTTCTTC. It encodes CASSLSWGYNEQFF.

The chain combines TRBV7-8 with TRBJ2-7; no clear D. V was clipped by 5 bases and J by 4 bases, with 12 bases between them. This CDR3 comprises 13 residues. CDR1 and CDR2 from the germline V gene are SGHVS and FQNEAQ. The CDR3 DNA reads as TGTGCCAGCAGCCCCTCACCCCTTTACGAGCAGTACTTC. Translated: CASSPSPLYEQYF.

This clone has only one observation. This sequence joins TRBV14 and TRBJ2-3; D remains unclear. The CDR3 length is 16 residues. Trimming left V 4 bases short and J 2 bases short, with 16 bases between. Germline V CDR1 and CDR2: SGHDN, FVKESK. The CDR3 DNA reads as TGTGCCAGCAGCCTAGTGGCTTACCCCTTCACAGATACGCAGTATTTT. The encoded protein is CASSLVAYPFTDTQYF.

The chain carries TRBV7-2 and TRBJ2-7, with TRBD1 identical over 7 bases. J lost 7 bases, V lost 2 bases, and 8 bases had no gene match. The CDR3 runs to 14 residues. CDR1 and CDR2 (germline): SGHTA, FQGNSA. CDR3 amino acids: CASSLREGALEQYF. Here the CDR3 DNA reads TGTGCCAGCAGCTTAAGAGAGGGGGCGCTTGAGCAGTACTTC.

In regard to this clone: Other DNA sequences in the same sample also yield this CDR3. The rearrangement joins TRBV7-2 to TRBJ2-7, with 8 bases matching TRBD1. The germline V gene encodes CDR1 SGHTA and CDR2 FQGNSA. CDR3 length: 16 residues. V trimming: 0 bases; J trimming: 4 bases; junction bases outside the gene matches: 8. CDR3 region: CASSLADGQGAYEQYF. The DNA for the CDR3 is TGTGCCAGCAGCTTAGCGGACGGACAGGGAGCTTACGAGCAGTACTTC.

The chain links TRBV5-1 to TRBJ2-5, with TRBD1 as a possible D gene (6 bases). The assigned J gene may be wrong: the sequence end matches TRBJ2-7 better. Germline V gene lookup returns CDR1 SGHRS and CDR2 YFSETQ. The CDR3 spans 14 residues. CDR3 in amino acids: CASSVDRPPYEQYF. The CDR3 DNA reads as TGCGCCAGCAGCGTCGACAGGCCCCCTTACGAGCAGTACTTC.

The chain links TRBV7-8 to TRBJ1-5; 8 bases fit TRBD1. J lost 7 bases, V lost 0 bases, and 2 bases had no gene match. CDR1 and CDR2 (germline): SGHVS, FQNEAQ. This CDR3 region has 14 residues. CDR3 DNA: TGTGCCAGCAGCTTAGCACAGGGGGAGCAGCCCCAGCATTTT. Translating gives CASSLAQGEQPQHF. Supplemented by reference TRBV7-8 and TRBJ1-5, the full variable domain reads GAGVSQSPRYKVAKRGQDVALRCDPISGHVSLFWYQQALGQGPEFLTYFQNEAQLDKSGLPSDRFFAERPEGSVSTLKIQRTQQEDSAVYLCASSLAQGEQPQHFGDGTRLSIL.

For the CDR3, the DNA is TGTGCCAACGCCCGGGACGGGGCGTATCCCTACGAGCAGTACTTC. Amino acids: CANARDGAYPYEQYF. The chain employs TRBV10-3 and TRBJ2-7; the D gene could be TRBD1 or TRBD2 (5 bases each). Germline V gene sequence: CDR1 ENHRY, CDR2 SYGVKD. V was cut by 10 bases and J by 2 bases, with 21 bases left in between. The CDR3 length is 15 residues.

The chain uses TRBV6-5 and TRBJ2-1, with D perhaps TRBD2 (6 bases). Germline values: CDR1 MNHEY, CDR2 SVGAGI. The ends were cut back, 5 bases at V and 2 bases at J, with 13 bases in the middle. The CDR3 is made up of 15 amino acids. Here the CDR3 DNA reads TGTGCCAGCAGTCCAGCTAGCGTCCCCTACAATGAGCAGTTCTTC. Its protein product is CASSPASVPYNEQFF.

A word on this clone: Mismatch with germline at one junction end may stem from a read error. The rearrangement joins TRBV7-7 to TRBJ2-1; D remains unclear. Germline-derived CDR1 and CDR2 are SSHAT and FNYEAQ (reference sequence). The CDR3 spans 13 residues. The CDR3 coding sequence is TGTGCTAGCAGCCAAGGCTCGTTCAATGAGCAGTTCTTC. This codes for CASSQGSFNEQFF.

V usage is TRBV11-2 and J usage is TRBJ1-5; D is unresolved. Germline V lookup: CDR1 SGHAT, CDR2 FQNNGV. The V end was cut by 4 bases, the J end by 11 bases, with 18 bases between. This CDR3 region has 14 residues. The CDR3 region is CASSSQLGVGAQHF. CDR3 DNA sequence: TGTGCCAGCAGCTCCCAGCTCGGTGTTGGGGCCCAGCATTTT.

The rearrangement uses TRBV27 and TRBJ2-7; perhaps TRBD1 as D (6 bases). The CDR3 spans 15 residues. The V gene lost 6 bases and the J gene lost 2 bases, with 17 bases spanning the gap. Per germline, CDR1 MNHEY and CDR2 SMNVEV (reference sequence). CDR3 sequence reads: CASSPSGTPPYEQYF. In DNA, the CDR3 is TGTGCCAGCAGCCCCTCCGGGACACCCCCCTACGAGCAGTACTTC.

For the CDR3, the DNA is TGTGCCACCCAGGTTATAGCGGGAGAAGCCTACGAGCAGTACTTC. Translation gives CATQVIAGEAYEQYF. The V gene is TRBV19, the J gene TRBJ2-5; 9 nucleotides match TRBD2. The DNA end lines up better with TRBJ2-7; the J call may be wrong. Germline V CDR1 and CDR2: LNHDA, SQIVND (reference sequence). The CDR3 runs to 15 residues.

This sequence joins TRBV4-1 and TRBJ2-1, with 7 bases that match TRBD2. The germline V gene encodes CDR1 MGHRA and CDR2 YSYEKL. The ends lost 0 bases at V and 8 bases at J; junction bases unmatched: 7. This CDR3 contains 15 residues. Here the CDR3 DNA reads TGCGCCAGCAGCCAAGAAGGACTAGGCGGGGATGAGCAGTTCTTC. Amino acids: CASSQEGLGGDEQFF.

CDR3 DNA sequence: TGTGCCAGCAGCTACGGGGACGGGACCACCGAGCAGTACTTC. It translates to CASSYGDGTTEQYF. The chain employs TRBV11-2 and TRBJ2-7; D may be TRBD1 or TRBD2 (5 bases each). CDR1 is SGHAT, CDR2 FQNNGV, per germline. This CDR3 spans 14 amino acids. Trimming cost V 4 bases and J 6 bases, with 16 bases left between them.

In DNA, the CDR3 is TGTGCCACTCGTACAGGGATGGATACTGAAGCTTTCTTT. Protein product: CATRTGMDTEAFF. This chain uses TRBV10-3 with TRBJ1-1; TRBD1 is a possible D gene (6 bases). CDR1 is ENHRY and CDR2 is SYGVKD in the germline V gene. CDR3 length equals 13 residues. Trimming left V 10 bases short and J 5 bases short, with 17 bases between.

The chain is built from TRBV6-6 and TRBJ1-2, with D uncertain. This CDR3 comprises 13 residues. V was shortened by 4 bases and J by 6 bases, with 12 bases between the two germline ends. Germline V lookup: CDR1 MNHNY, CDR2 SVGAGI (reference sequence). The CDR3 coding sequence is TGTGCCAGCAGTTTTCAGGAATTCAATGGCTACACCTTC. Encoded protein: CASSFQEFNGYTF.

V usage is TRBV5-4 and J usage is TRBJ2-7; D is perhaps TRBD1 (6 bases). The CDR3 totals 13 residues. Germline CDR1 SGHNT, CDR2 YYREEE (reference sequence). V was pared by 3 bases and J by 5 bases, with 12 bases between. Here the CDR3 reads CASSSTGTHEQYF. CDR3 in DNA: TGTGCCAGCAGCTCAACAGGGACCCACGAGCAGTACTTC.

The rearrangement uses TRBV27 and TRBJ1-6; D not resolved. Germline V gives CDR1 MNHEY, CDR2 SMNVEV (reference sequence). Trimming shortened V by 6 bases and J by 5 bases, and 20 bases separated the two germline ends. This CDR3 spans 17 amino acids. CDR3 DNA sequence: TGTGCCAGCAGGTGGACGGGTCCGGATTGGAATAATTCACCCCTCCACTTT. Translating it yields CASRWTGPDWNNSPLHF.

The gene calls are TRBV6-5 and TRBJ1-2, with TRBD1 matching over 9 bases. The V segment lost 8 bases and the J segment 6 bases; nucleotides outside the gene matches: 7. In germline, CDR1 is MNHEY, CDR2 SVGAGI. This CDR3 has 13 residues. CDR3 residues: CASGDRAADGYTF. The CDR3 nucleotides read TGTGCCAGCGGGGACAGGGCGGCGGATGGCTACACCTTC.